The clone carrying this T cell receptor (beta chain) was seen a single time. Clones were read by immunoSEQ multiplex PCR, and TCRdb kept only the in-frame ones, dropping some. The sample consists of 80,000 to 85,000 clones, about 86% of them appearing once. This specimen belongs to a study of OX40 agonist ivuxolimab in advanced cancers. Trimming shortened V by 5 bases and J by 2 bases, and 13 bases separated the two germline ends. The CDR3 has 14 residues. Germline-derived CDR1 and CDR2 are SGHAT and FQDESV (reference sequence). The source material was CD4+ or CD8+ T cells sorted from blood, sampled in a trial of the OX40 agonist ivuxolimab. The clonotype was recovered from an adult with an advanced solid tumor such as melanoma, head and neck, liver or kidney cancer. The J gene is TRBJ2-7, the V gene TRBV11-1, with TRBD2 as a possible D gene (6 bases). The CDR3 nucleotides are TGTGCCAGCAGCCCCGGGACTGGCGCCTACGAGCAGTACTTC. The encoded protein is CASSPGTGAYEQYF.